This TCR beta chain stems from a study of identical twins. Notes on the study in general: Conclusions were based on cross-sectional statistical analysis, without following the same donors. Researchers reported weaker excess twin sharing in beta out-of-frame sequences.

This clonotype came up many times. Its antigen is unknown. A universal primer site was added by template switching, and unique molecular identifiers were carried by the cDNA. TCRdb processed the 5' RACE reads anew with MiXCR; each CDR3 protein has one entry. This sample has about 100,000 distinct CDR3 sequences, with about 6% found just once. The clonotype comes from a woman aged 45-65 years in good health. Sequenced input: memory T cells sorted from blood.

CDR3 sequence reads: CASSQDPPGRRETQYF. The CDR3 region has the DNA TGCGCCAGCAGCCAAGATCCCCCGGGGAGGCGAGAGACCCAGTACTTC. V gene TRBV4-1 combines with J gene TRBJ2-5; possibly TRBD2 for D (6 bases). CDR1 and CDR2 from the germline V gene are MGHRA and YSYEKL. CDR3 size: 16 residues. V shed 0 bases and J shed 4 bases, with 15 bases lying between them.